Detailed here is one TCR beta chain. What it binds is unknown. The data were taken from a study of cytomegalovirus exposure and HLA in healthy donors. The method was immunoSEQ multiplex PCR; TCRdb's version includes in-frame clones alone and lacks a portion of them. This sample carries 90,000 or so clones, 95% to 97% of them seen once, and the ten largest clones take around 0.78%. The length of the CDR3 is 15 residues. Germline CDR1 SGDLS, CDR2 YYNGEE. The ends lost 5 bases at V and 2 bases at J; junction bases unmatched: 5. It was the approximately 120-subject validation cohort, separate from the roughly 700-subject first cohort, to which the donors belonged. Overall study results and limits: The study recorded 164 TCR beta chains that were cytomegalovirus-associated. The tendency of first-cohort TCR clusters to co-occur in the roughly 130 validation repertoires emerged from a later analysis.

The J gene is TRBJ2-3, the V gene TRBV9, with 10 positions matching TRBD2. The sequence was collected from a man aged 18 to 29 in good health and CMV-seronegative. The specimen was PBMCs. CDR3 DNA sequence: TGTGCCAGCAGAGATAGCGGGAGGAACACAGATACGCAGTATTTT. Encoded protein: CASRDSGRNTDTQYF.